One sample yielded the 18 T cell receptor beta chains listed below, sequenced in a study of blood T cell repertoires in COVID-19. Sequenced by immunoSEQ multiplex PCR; TCRdb stores in-frame clones only, minus some. Among about 56,000 clones, 80% to 85% were seen once, and the ten largest hold roughly a sixth. Sequenced input: peripheral blood. The receptor set was obtained from a man aged 55-75 years with COVID-19, enrolled during active disease.

This chain joins TRBV18 and TRBJ2-5; 8 bases match TRBD1. CDR3 length: 15 amino acids. Germline values: CDR1 KGHSH, CDR2 LQKENI. With V trimmed by 1 base and J by 4 bases, 5 bases remained unmatched. CDR3: CASSPQDRVAETQYF. Written as DNA, the CDR3 is TGTGCCAGCTCACCACAGGACAGGGTTGCAGAGACCCAGTACTTC.

This clone was seen just once. V and J are TRBV6-5 and TRBJ1-2; TRBD1 agrees at 9 bases. The V gene end was trimmed by 6 bases and the J gene end by 4 bases; junction bases not matched to a gene: 3. The CDR3 is 13 amino acids. CDR1 and CDR2 from the germline V gene are MNHEY and SVGAGI. Written as DNA, the CDR3 is TGTGCCAGCAGCGGGACAGGGAGCTATGGCTACACCTTC. It specifies CASSGTGSYGYTF.

The rearrangement links TRBV11-2 to TRBJ1-5; D not certain. V shed 3 bases and J shed 0 bases, with 3 bases lying between them. The CDR3 loop spans 13 amino acids. Germline V lookup: CDR1 SGHAT, CDR2 FQNNGV. CDR3 residues: CASSFGSNQPQHF. In nucleotides, the CDR3 is TGTGCCAGCAGCTTCGGTAGCAATCAGCCCCAGCATTTT.

V is TRBV4-2 and J is TRBJ1-2; 8 bases fit TRBD1. Germline CDR1 and CDR2: LGHNA and YNFKEQ. The CDR3 is 14 residues long. Trimming at V came to 6 bases and at J to 2 bases, leaving 5 bases not matched to a gene. CDR3: CASRTGDANYGYTF. The CDR3 DNA reads as TGTGCCAGCAGGACAGGGGATGCGAACTATGGCTACACCTTC.

The genes are TRBV9 and TRBJ2-5, with D maybe TRBD2 (7 bases). CDR1 and CDR2 (germline): SGDLS, YYNGEE. The V and J ends lost 3 bases and 9 bases respectively, with 15 bases between them. The CDR3 has 13 residues. The CDR3: CASSAEGGGAQYF. CDR3 coding DNA: TGTGCCAGCAGCGCCGAAGGGGGAGGGGCCCAGTACTTC.

The V and J genes are TRBV28 and TRBJ2-1; a weak D match, TRBD2 (5 bases). V was cut by 2 bases and J by 5 bases, with 16 bases left in between. CDR3 size: 16 residues. CDR1 is MDHEN, CDR2 SYDVKM, per germline. The CDR3: CASSLSGRTVNNEQFF. The CDR3 DNA is TGTGCCAGCAGTTTAAGCGGCAGAACTGTCAACAATGAGCAGTTCTTC.

The chain couples TRBV6-1 to TRBJ2-2, with 9 positions matching TRBD2. CDR1 is MNHNS and CDR2 is SASEGT in the germline V gene. The junction had 4 bases not matched to a gene; V was cut back by 4 bases and J by 1 base. The CDR3 totals 16 residues. CDR3 loop: CASSASSGGNTGELFF. CDR3 bases: TGTGCCAGCAGTGCCAGTAGCGGGGGGAACACCGGGGAGCTGTTTTTT.

This clone showed up just a few times. The chain couples TRBV24-1 to TRBJ2-1; D possibly corresponds to TRBD1 (6 bases). Germline CDR1 is KGHDR and CDR2 is SFDVKD. V lost 4 bases and J lost 4, with 16 bases in between. The CDR3 contains 16 residues. CDR3 loop: CATSEPQGSPYNEQFF. The CDR3 region has the DNA TGTGCCACCAGTGAGCCTCAGGGGTCCCCGTACAATGAGCAGTTCTTC.

The J gene is TRBJ2-5, the V gene TRBV7-3; D perhaps matches TRBD2 (5 bases). Trimming stripped 8 bases from V and 2 bases from J, with 21 bases between. The CDR3 covers 16 residues. Germline V lookup: CDR1 SGHTA, CDR2 FQGTGA. CDR3 residues: CASADFALPQQETQYF. CDR3 DNA: TGTGCCAGCGCGGACTTCGCGCTACCGCAACAAGAGACCCAGTACTTC.

V and J are TRBV5-1 and TRBJ2-2; possibly TRBD1 for D (6 bases). This CDR3 has 15 amino acids. The germline V and J ends were trimmed by 0 bases and 2 bases, with 8 bases remaining between them. Germline V gene sequence: CDR1 SGHRS, CDR2 YFSETQ. The DNA of the CDR3 is TGCGCCAGCAGCTTGGGGGGACACAACACCGGGGAGCTGTTTTTT. As protein: CASSLGGHNTGELFF.

This sequence joins TRBV5-6 and TRBJ2-3; TRBD1 matches at 8 bases. CDR1 and CDR2 from the germline V gene are SGHDT and YYEEEE. Unmatched junction bases numbered 5, after V lost 4 bases and J lost 1 base. The CDR3 loop spans 15 amino acids. The CDR3 is CASSLMTGGTDTQYF. The CDR3 nucleotides read TGTGCCAGCAGCCTGATGACAGGGGGCACAGATACGCAGTATTTT.

This chain joins TRBV6-1 and TRBJ1-5; D perhaps matches TRBD1 (5 bases). Per germline, CDR1 MNHNS and CDR2 SASEGT. V was trimmed by 3 bases and J by 7 bases, leaving 10 bases between them. CDR3 length: 13 residues. CDR3 protein: CASSDRVYQPQHF. The CDR3 DNA sequence: TGTGCCAGCAGTGACAGGGTATACCAGCCCCAGCATTTT.

This clone has a handful of counts. The chain uses TRBV2 and TRBJ1-1; D is ambiguous. CDR3 size: 13 residues. V dropped 9 bases and J dropped 3 bases, with 14 bases sitting between them. Germline values: CDR1 SNHLY, CDR2 FYNNEI. In nucleotides, the CDR3 is TGTGCCAGTCTCCGGGTAATGGACACTGAAGCTTTCTTT. Translating it yields CASLRVMDTEAFF.

The chain combines TRBV5-6 with TRBJ1-6; 8 nucleotides agree with TRBD1. Per the germline V gene, CDR1 is SGHDT and CDR2 is YYEEEE. This CDR3 is built from 15 residues. Germline trimming cut 5 bases from V and 7 bases from J; bases unmatched to any gene: 8. The CDR3 here is CASRSGDRPNSPLHF. For the CDR3, the DNA is TGTGCCAGCAGATCGGGGGACAGGCCGAATTCACCCCTCCACTTT.

V is TRBV5-1 and J is TRBJ2-2; a possible D gene is TRBD2 (5 bases). This CDR3 contains 14 residues. CDR1 and CDR2 (germline): SGHRS, YFSETQ. V shed 6 bases and J shed 6 bases, with 15 bases lying between them. CDR3: CASTVSLRAGELFF. The CDR3 DNA reads as TGCGCCAGCACTGTATCTTTGCGGGCCGGGGAGCTGTTTTTT. The full variable domain, rest sourced from reference TRBV5-1 and TRBJ2-2, is KAGVTQTPRYLIKTRGQQVTLSCSPISGHRSVSWYQQTPGQGLQFLFEYFSETQRNKGNFPGRFSGRQFSNSRSEMNVSTLELGDSALYLCASTVSLRAGELFFGEGSRLTVL.

The chain combines TRBV27 with TRBJ2-7, with 10 bases that match TRBD1. Germline CDR1 and CDR2: MNHEY and SMNVEV (reference sequence). The CDR3 is 14 residues long. The CDR3 protein is CALGQGIRAYEQYF. The CDR3 DNA sequence: TGTGCACTGGGACAGGGGATCAGGGCCTACGAGCAGTACTTC.

V usage is TRBV10-2 and J usage is TRBJ1-1; the match to TRBD1 covers 7 bases. Germline CDR1 reads WSHSY; CDR2 reads SAAADI. V gave up 9 bases and J gave up 3 bases; unmatched junction bases: 7. This CDR3 spans 13 amino acids. The CDR3 region is CASRDRGHTEAFF. The CDR3, as DNA: TGCGCCAGTAGGGACAGAGGGCACACTGAAGCTTTCTTT.

The chain couples TRBV6-1 to TRBJ2-1, with no clear D. The CDR3 loop spans 15 amino acids. The germline V and J ends were trimmed by 2 bases and 7 bases, with 15 bases remaining between them. Germline CDR1 MNHNS, CDR2 SASEGT. The CDR3 region has the DNA TGTGCCAGCAGTGAATACCAGGATGGTCGGAATGAGCAGTTCTTC. Protein sequence: CASSEYQDGRNEQFF.